Following are 9 T cell receptor beta chains from one sample sequenced in a study of memory CD4+ T cells and cytomegalovirus serostatus. Single viable CD3+CD4+CD8-CD45RO+ cells were sorted as the memory CD4+ T cells. Method: immunoSEQ multiplex PCR; TCRdb's copy keeps in-frame clones and lacks some. The table shows under 55,000 clones, with about 83% occurring only once. Material: memory CD4+ T cells from blood. The receptors come from an adult in good health and CMV-seropositive.

This chain links TRBV11-2 with TRBJ2-2; no firm D call. The germline V gene encodes CDR1 SGHAT and CDR2 FQNNGV. V was clipped by 2 bases and J by 0 bases, with 7 bases between them. The CDR3 loop spans 15 amino acids. The CDR3 loop is CASSLKLANTGELFF. CDR3 nucleotide sequence: TGTGCCAGCAGCTTAAAGCTAGCGAACACCGGGGAGCTGTTTTTT.

The chain is built from TRBV7-3 and TRBJ2-3; D call uncertain. CDR1 is SGHTA and CDR2 is FQGTGA in the germline V gene. The V gene lost 5 bases and the J gene lost 13 bases, with 13 bases spanning the gap. The CDR3 consists of 11 residues. Here the CDR3 reads CASSPRSAEYF. The CDR3 nucleotides read TGTGCCAGCAGCCCCCGGTCCGCGGAGTATTTT. Combining the CDR3 with reference TRBV7-3 and TRBJ2-3 gives the whole variable domain GAGVSQTPSNKVTEKGKYVELRCDPISGHTALYWYRQSLGQGPEFLIYFQGTGAADDSGLPNDRFFAVRPEGSVSTLKIQRTERGDSAVYLCASSPRSAEYFGPGTRLTVL.

The V call is TRBV4-2, the J call TRBJ2-1; tentative D call: TRBD2 (6 bases). V was trimmed by 6 bases and J by 7 bases, leaving 19 bases between them. Germline lookup yields CDR1 LGHNA and CDR2 YNFKEQ. The CDR3 consists of 15 residues. The CDR3 reads CASRGPYVGGNEQFF. In DNA form, the CDR3 reads TGTGCCAGCAGGGGACCCTATGTGGGAGGAAATGAGCAGTTCTTC.

The CDR3 loop reads CASSVGRGGHRVRNIQYF. CDR3 nucleotides: TGTGCCAGCAGCGTAGGTCGGGGAGGACACCGCGTGCGGAACATTCAGTACTTC. The chain joins TRBV9 to TRBJ2-4; D perhaps matches TRBD2 (6 bases). This CDR3 has 18 amino acids. In germline, CDR1 is SGDLS, CDR2 YYNGEE. V was clipped by 0 bases and J by 7 bases, with 23 bases between them.

With regard to this clone: The same CDR3 can be traced to other DNA sequences in this sample. The CDR3 sequence: CASSSDREEYNEQFF. In DNA, the CDR3 is TGTGCCAGCAGCTCCGACAGGGAAGAGTACAATGAGCAGTTCTTC. V gene TRBV7-3 combines with J gene TRBJ2-1, with TRBD1 matching 7 bases. V lost 4 bases to trimming and J lost 4 bases; unmatched junction nucleotides: 7. Looked up from germline, CDR1 is SGHTA and CDR2 is FQGTGA. The CDR3 loop spans 15 amino acids. The whole variable domain, filled in from reference TRBV7-3 and TRBJ2-1, reads GAGVSQTPSNKVTEKGKYVELRCDPISGHTALYWYRQSLGQGPEFLIYFQGTGAADDSGLPNDRFFAVRPEGSVSTLKIQRTERGDSAVYLCASSSDREEYNEQFFGPGTRLTVL.

There are a few counts of this clone. The chain is built from TRBV10-3 and TRBJ1-2; 11 bases are a match to TRBD1. J lost 2 bases, V lost 8 bases, and 1 base had no gene match. The CDR3 is 13 amino acids. Germline values: CDR1 ENHRY, CDR2 SYGVKD. Written as DNA, the CDR3 is TGTGCCATCTGGGACAGGGGGAACTATGGCTACACCTTC. It yields the protein CAIWDRGNYGYTF.

The J gene is TRBJ2-3, the V gene TRBV4-1, with 7 bases aligning to TRBD1. Unmatched junction bases numbered 6, after V lost 0 bases and J lost 3 bases. Looked up from germline, CDR1 is MGHRA and CDR2 is YSYEKL. This CDR3 is built from 16 residues. In DNA form, the CDR3 reads TGCGCCAGCAGCCAAGATATGACAGGGCGGACAGATACGCAGTATTTT. This translates into CASSQDMTGRTDTQYF.

This clone was recorded once. V is TRBV7-2 and J is TRBJ2-7, with TRBD2 as a possible D gene (6 bases). From germline, CDR1 is SGHTA and CDR2 FQGNSA. V dropped 3 bases and J dropped 0 bases, with 12 bases sitting between them. CDR3 length: 15 amino acids. The DNA of the CDR3 is TGTGCCAGCAGCTTTAGGAGGGCGAGCTCCTACGAGCAGTACTTC. Translated, it gives CASSFRRASSYEQYF. The complete variable domain, with remaining parts taken from reference TRBV7-2 and TRBJ2-7, reads GAGVSQSPSNKVTEKGKDVELRCDPISGHTALYWYRQSLGQGLEFLIYFQGNSAPDKSGLPSDRFSAERTGGSVSTLTIQRTQQEDSAVYLCASSFRRASSYEQYFGPGTRLTVT.

The V gene is TRBV28, the J gene TRBJ2-1; D might be TRBD1 (5 bases). Germline assignment: CDR1 MDHEN and CDR2 SYDVKM. V was pared by 7 bases and J by 8 bases, with 12 bases between. The CDR3 has 12 residues. CDR3 in DNA: TGTGCCAGCAACCAGGACATCCATGAGCAGTTCTTC. Amino acid sequence: CASNQDIHEQFF.